Below, 19 T cell receptor beta chains from the same sample are listed, as sequenced in a study of identical twins. TCRdb passed the 5' RACE reads through MiXCR, listing each CDR3 protein once. Altogether 250,000 or so distinct CDR3 sequences are present, roughly 8.7% being singletons, with the ten largest covering roughly 3.1%. The sample also formed part of further work on yellow fever vaccine responses in identical twins.

Material: CD8+ T cells sorted from blood. The receptors were gathered from a woman younger than 30 in good health.

This clonotype was counted ten times or more. V usage is TRBV4-1 and J usage is TRBJ2-3; D unresolved. The germline V and J ends were trimmed by 1 base and 6 bases, with 17 bases remaining between them. Germline values: CDR1 MGHRA, CDR2 YSYEKL. This CDR3 is built from 16 residues. The CDR3 reads CASSQVVAELPDTQYF. The CDR3, as DNA: TGCGCCAGCAGCCAAGTTGTGGCCGAACTCCCTGATACGCAGTATTTT.

This chain uses TRBV27 with TRBJ2-1; maybe TRBD2 (6 bases). Germline values: CDR1 MNHEY, CDR2 SMNVEV (reference sequence). V lost 5 bases to trimming and J lost 8 bases, with 22 bases between them. This CDR3 is 16 amino acids long. The CDR3 loop reads CASSPSHRRGEDEQFF. The CDR3 DNA sequence: TGTGCCAGCAGTCCATCACACCGACGCGGGGAGGATGAGCAGTTCTTC.

This clonotype showed up many times. The chain has TRBV20-1 and TRBJ1-2; D remains unclear. Trimming cost V 3 bases and J 4 bases, with 12 bases left between them. CDR1 and CDR2 (germline): DFQATT, SNEGSKA (reference sequence). The CDR3 contains 13 residues. Here the CDR3 DNA reads TGCAGTGCTAGCGATCTAATGAGCTATGGCTACACCTTC. This encodes CSASDLMSYGYTF.

This clonotype has a handful of counts. The V and J genes are TRBV27 and TRBJ2-5; D remains ambiguous. This CDR3 comprises 13 residues. V gave up 5 bases and J gave up 4 bases, with 11 bases separating them. Germline-derived CDR1 and CDR2 are MNHEY and SMNVEV (reference sequence). This chain's CDR3 is CASSPTLGETQYF. DNA of the CDR3: TGTGCCAGCAGTCCGACGTTAGGAGAGACCCAGTACTTC.

The chain combines TRBV28 with TRBJ2-2; D gene uncertain. The V end lost 1 base, the J end lost 3 bases, and 6 bases lay between the germline ends. This CDR3 has 14 residues. CDR1 is MDHEN, CDR2 SYDVKM, per germline. CDR3 loop: CASSLSVYTGELFF. CDR3 coding DNA: TGTGCCAGCAGTTTATCAGTGTACACCGGGGAGCTGTTTTTT.

V gene TRBV10-3 combines with J gene TRBJ2-1; no firm D call. V lost 8 bases, J lost 5 bases, and 10 bases lay in between. The CDR3 runs 12 residues. CDR1 is ENHRY and CDR2 is SYGVKD in the germline V gene. Here the CDR3 reads CAISEADNEQFF. CDR3 nucleotide sequence: TGTGCCATCTCAGAGGCGGACAATGAGCAGTTCTTC.

This clonotype was counted a few times. J is TRBJ2-1 and V is TRBV5-1, with 9 nucleotides matching TRBD2. The V and J ends lost 0 bases and 7 bases, in that order; junction bases with no gene match: 5. From germline, CDR1 is SGHRS and CDR2 YFSETQ. CDR3 length: 15 amino acids. CDR3: CASSLGIAGVNEQFF. The CDR3 DNA is TGCGCCAGCAGCTTGGGGATAGCGGGGGTGAATGAGCAGTTCTTC.

This clonotype was seen repeatedly, ten times or more. The chain joins TRBV5-1 to TRBJ2-7, with a possible D match to TRBD2 (5 bases). V lost 1 base and J 5 bases, leaving 13 bases between the germline ends. This CDR3 has 14 amino acids. Looked up from germline, CDR1 is SGHRS and CDR2 is YFSETQ. The CDR3 spells CASSLMSSGDEQYF. The CDR3 nucleotides are TGCGCCAGCAGCTTGATGTCCTCCGGGGACGAGCAGTACTTC.

This clonotype was detected only a few times. The V gene is TRBV15, the J gene TRBJ2-7, with 12 nucleotides matching TRBD2. V shed 3 bases, J shed 5 bases, and the junction held 8 bases outside the gene matches. Germline V CDR1 and CDR2: LNHNV, YYDKDF (reference sequence). The length of the CDR3 is 16 residues. The CDR3 DNA sequence: TGTGCCACCAGCAGGTCCCGGACTAGCGGGGAAGACGAGCAGTACTTC. Protein product: CATSRSRTSGEDEQYF.

This clonotype was recorded many times. The genes are TRBV27 and TRBJ2-7; possibly TRBD2 for D (5 bases). The CDR3 is 15 residues long. The germline V gene encodes CDR1 MNHEY and CDR2 SMNVEV (reference sequence). The V and J ends lost 4 bases and 2 bases respectively, with 15 bases between them. Here the CDR3 DNA reads TGTGCCAGCAGTTCCCTTATGGCGGGTGCCTACGAGCAGTACTTC. Translation: CASSSLMAGAYEQYF.

This clonotype was found many times. V usage is TRBV20-1 and J usage is TRBJ2-7; unclear D gene. Trimming stripped 0 bases from V and 0 bases from J, with 9 bases between. CDR3 length equals 14 residues. Germline V gene data show CDR1 as DFQATT and CDR2 as SNEGSKA (reference sequence). The CDR3 protein is CSARDQYSSYEQYF. Here the CDR3 DNA reads TGCAGTGCTAGAGATCAGTACAGCTCCTACGAGCAGTACTTC.

With respect to this clonotype: One end of the junction varies from germline; a read error may be responsible. V usage is TRBV2 and J usage is TRBJ1-5; 7 bases fit TRBD1. The CDR3 spans 18 residues. CDR1 and CDR2 from the germline V gene are SNHLY and FYNNEI. The CDR3 nucleotides read TGTACCAGCAGTTTCCCAGGGGGTATGGTAGAAAGCAATCAGCCCCAGCATTTT. Its protein is CTSSFPGGMVESNQPQHF.

V usage is TRBV15 and J usage is TRBJ2-3; TRBD1 aligns across 7 bases. The CDR3 is made up of 19 amino acids. V dropped 1 base and J dropped 5; count of bases not matched to a gene: 18. Germline V CDR1 and CDR2: LNHNV, YYDKDF (reference sequence). The CDR3 sequence: CATSRALGQDKLGRDTQYF. In DNA form, the CDR3 reads TGTGCCACCAGCAGAGCACTCGGACAGGACAAATTAGGTAGAGATACGCAGTATTTT.

The sample holds a few counts of this clonotype. The CDR3 DNA follows: TGTGCCAGCAGTGAAGCGGGACGGGGCACAGATACGCAGTATTTT. This encodes CASSEAGRGTDTQYF. The chain links TRBV2 to TRBJ2-3, with D perhaps TRBD1 or TRBD2 (5 bases each). Germline assignment: CDR1 SNHLY and CDR2 FYNNEI. This CDR3 spans 15 amino acids. V lost 0 bases to trimming and J lost 1 base, with 8 bases between them.

This clonotype was picked up many times. The rearrangement joins TRBV10-3 to TRBJ2-1, with 12 bases fitting TRBD2. Trimming took 2 bases from V and 4 from J; bases not matched to a gene: 3. CDR3 size: 16 residues. Germline V gives CDR1 ENHRY, CDR2 SYGVKD. For the CDR3, the DNA is TGTGCCATCAGTGAGCCAGGACTAGCGGGGTACAATGAGCAGTTCTTC. Protein: CAISEPGLAGYNEQFF.

The J gene is TRBJ1-2, the V gene TRBV7-3; D possibly corresponds to TRBD1 (5 bases). V lost 10 bases and J 3 bases, leaving 15 bases between the germline ends. The CDR3 covers 13 residues. The V gene's germline CDR1 is SGHTA and CDR2 FQGTGA. CDR3 residues: CAMGGERDYGYTF. The CDR3, as DNA: TGTGCCATGGGAGGGGAAAGGGACTATGGCTACACCTTC.

This clonotype was recorded a few times. The CDR3: CASSQEVGYEQYF. The CDR3, as DNA: TGCGCCAGCAGCCAAGAGGTGGGCTACGAGCAGTACTTC. J is TRBJ2-7 and V is TRBV4-3; D not certain. The CDR3 consists of 13 residues. Germline V lookup: CDR1 LGHNA, CDR2 YSLEER. Trimming took off 0 bases at V and 3 bases at J, with 6 bases between the two ends.

This clonotype was observed many times. This chain joins TRBV5-8 and TRBJ2-7; D is undetermined. The CDR3 runs 15 residues. V lost 0 bases, J lost 1 base, and 11 bases lay in between. Germline V gene sequence: CDR1 SGHTS, CDR2 YDEGEE. The CDR3, as DNA: TGTGCCAGCAGCTTGGACCCCGGACGGTCCTACGAGCAGTACTTC. Its translation is CASSLDPGRSYEQYF. Filled out from reference TRBV5-8 and TRBJ2-7, the complete variable domain reads EAGVTQSPTHLIKTRGQQATLRCSPISGHTSVYWYQQALGLGLQFLLWYDEGEERNRGNFPPRFSGRQFPNYSSELNVNALELEDSALYLCASSLDPGRSYEQYFGPGTRLTVT.

The rearrangement links TRBV13 to TRBJ2-5, with D perhaps matching TRBD1 or TRBD2 (5 bases each). Germline CDR1 is PRHDT and CDR2 is FYEKMQ (reference sequence). The CDR3 is made up of 17 amino acids. The V end lost 5 bases, the J end lost 3 bases, and 22 bases lay between the germline ends. DNA for the CDR3: TGTGCCAGCAGCACCCGCCTCAGGGAGAGAGTGGAAGAGACCCAGTACTTC. Translating it yields CASSTRLRERVEETQYF.